The entry that follows covers one TCR beta chain sequence. Its antigen remains unknown. This sample was taken from a study of cytomegalovirus exposure and HLA in healthy donors. Regarding the study as a whole: It emerged from a later analysis that several of the most significant clusters appeared to be linked to common viral pathogens.

PCR employed 60 Vbeta and 13 Jbeta primers. Profiled with immunoSEQ multiplex PCR; TCRdb holds only in-frame clones, not every one. The sample comprises 50,000 to 70,000 clones, almost 80% of which are singletons, and around 3% rests with the top ten. V lost 8 bases and J 2 bases, leaving 19 bases between the germline ends. Germline loops: CDR1 MDHEN, CDR2 SYDVKM. This CDR3 region has 15 residues. The clonotype comes from a girl between 10 and 17 years old in good health and CMV-seropositive. The sequenced material came from PBMCs. This sequence joins TRBV28 and TRBJ2-7; TRBD1 is a possible D gene (6 bases). The CDR3: CASPSPRGGTYEQYF. DNA for the CDR3: TGTGCCAGCCCCTCTCCCAGGGGTGGGACCTACGAGCAGTACTTC.